This TCR beta chain was found in a study of blood T cell repertoires in COVID-19. Study information: Samples taken during acute and convalescent COVID-19 were collected in the United States, Italy and Spain. From T cells, B-cell-depleted T cells, or PBMCs came the material, which was cDNA or gDNA.

J was trimmed by 3 bases and V by 5 bases; bases with no gene match: 3. The CDR3 spans 13 residues. The germline CDR1 and CDR2 sequences are LNHNV and YYDKDF (reference sequence). In the original analysis: Estimates of nucleated cell counts were drawn from the amplification of reference gene primers. TCRdb's table, derived via immunoSEQ multiplex PCR, lists solely in-frame clones and lacks some. Clonal size and the V and J genes are those of that table, whereas D and trimming came from the DNA. The sample yields approximately 140,000 clones, roughly 85% seen once. Sequencing was done on a sample of peripheral blood. The clonotype was recovered from a man between 65 and 79 years old with acute or convalescent COVID-19. This chain connects TRBV15 to TRBJ1-2; 7 nucleotides match TRBD1. DNA for the CDR3: TGTGCCACCAGCGGCGGGACAGACTATGGCTACACCTTC. Its translation is CATSGGTDYGYTF.